The T cell receptor (beta chain) described here comes from a study of neurological immune-mediated disorders. The output of every sequencing run exceeded 160 million TCR-beta sequences, derived from 15-18 subjects. TCRdb called the 5' RACE reads again in MiXCR, with one record for every CDR3 protein. The sample contains approximately 80,000 distinct CDR3 sequences, 3.5% to 4.5% of which appear only once. Time point specified: longitudinal time-point 3. Unsorted libraries were generated from 2 million PBMCs. These cells had been stored in RNAlater at -80 C. This clonotype was detected many times. What it binds is not known. The CDR3 loop spans 14 amino acids. V shed 7 bases and J shed 7 bases, with 16 bases lying between them. CDR1 is SEHNR, CDR2 FQNEAQ, per germline (reference sequence). Study-wide results and caveats: Among expanded clones, no CDR3 amino acid sequences were shared across subjects, a pattern suggesting private repertoires in all groups.

Sample: PBMCs. This rearrangement joins TRBV7-9 to TRBJ2-2, with a weak D call TRBD1 (5 bases). The sequence was obtained from a woman between 55 and 75 years old with multiple sclerosis. In nucleotides, the CDR3 is TGTGCCAGCAATAACAGGCAGGTCGGCGGGGAGCTGTTTTTT. This encodes CASNNRQVGGELFF. Full variable domain (rest looked up from reference TRBV7-9 and TRBJ2-2): DTGVSQNPRHKITKRGQNVTFRCDPISEHNRLYWYRQTLGQGPEFLTYFQNEAQLEKSRLLSDRFSAERPKGSFSTLEIQRTEQGDSAMYLCASNNRQVGGELFFGEGSRLTVL.